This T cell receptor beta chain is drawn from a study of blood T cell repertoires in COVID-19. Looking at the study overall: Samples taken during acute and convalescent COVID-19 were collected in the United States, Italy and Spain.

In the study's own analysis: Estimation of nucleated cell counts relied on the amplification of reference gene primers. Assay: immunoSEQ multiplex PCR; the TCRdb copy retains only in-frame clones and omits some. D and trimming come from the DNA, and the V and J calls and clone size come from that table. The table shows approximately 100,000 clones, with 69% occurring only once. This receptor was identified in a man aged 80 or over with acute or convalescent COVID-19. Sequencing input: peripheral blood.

CDR3: CAIAGQGNEQFF. Here the CDR3 DNA reads TGTGCCATCGCGGGACAGGGTAATGAGCAGTTCTTC. The V and J genes are TRBV10-3 and TRBJ2-1; 9 bases align to TRBD1. The CDR3 has 12 residues. Germline-derived CDR1 and CDR2 are ENHRY and SYGVKD. V lost 8 bases to trimming and J lost 7 bases; unmatched junction nucleotides: 3.